The clone carrying this T cell receptor beta chain has more than one count but fewer than ten. As yet, its antigen is unknown. Here immunoSEQ multiplex PCR was the method, and the copy in TCRdb shows in-frame clones only, minus some. The sample shows tens of thousands of clones, approximately 84% of them seen only once. The V gene's germline CDR1 is SGHDN and CDR2 FVKESK. The CDR3 consists of 12 residues. The V gene lost 5 bases and the J gene lost 10 bases, with 11 bases spanning the gap. Time point in this sample: week 11, during vaccination. All doses held 300 ug of mutant IDH1 20-mer peptide, with topical imiquimod. The sample belongs to a study of a mutant IDH1 vaccine in newly diagnosed glioma. Study at large: The patients were given eight vaccinations, one each in weeks 1, 3, 5, 7, 11, 15, 19 and 23. Vaccines were first given 4-6 weeks after radiotherapy alone, or with temozolomide cycles.

The sequence was obtained from a woman in her fifties or sixties with glioma. Material: PBMCs, obtained from a glioma patient whose treatment included an IDH1 peptide vaccine. The V and J genes are TRBV14 and TRBJ1-4; D might be TRBD1 (6 bases). CDR3 coding DNA: TGTGCCAGCAGCGTACAGGGACCAAAACTGTTTTTT. Residues: CASSVQGPKLFF.